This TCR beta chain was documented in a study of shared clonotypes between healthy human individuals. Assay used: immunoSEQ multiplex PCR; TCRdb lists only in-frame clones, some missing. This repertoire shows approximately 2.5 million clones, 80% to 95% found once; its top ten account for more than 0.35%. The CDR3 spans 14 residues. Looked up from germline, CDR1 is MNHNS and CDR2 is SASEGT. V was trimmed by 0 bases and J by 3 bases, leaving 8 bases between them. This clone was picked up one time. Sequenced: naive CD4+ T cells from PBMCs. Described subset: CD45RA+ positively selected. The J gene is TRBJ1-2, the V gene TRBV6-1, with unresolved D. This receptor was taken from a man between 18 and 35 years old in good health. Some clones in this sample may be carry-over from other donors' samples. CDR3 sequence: CASSEAAFYYGYTF. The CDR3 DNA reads TGTGCCAGCAGTGAAGCGGCGTTTTACTATGGCTACACCTTC.